Sequencing of this T cell receptor beta chain was carried out in a study of blood T cell repertoires in COVID-19. Across the study: PBMCs, B-cell-depleted T cells, or T cells provided the cDNA or gDNA that made up the material.

This CDR3 is built from 16 residues. Germline values: CDR1 SGHTA, CDR2 FQGTGA. Trimming stripped 0 bases from V and 5 bases from J, with 14 bases between. TCRdb keeps only in-frame clones here, not all; method: immunoSEQ multiplex PCR. The sample holds some 30,000 clones, roughly 87% seen once. Sequencing was carried out using peripheral blood. The rearrangement joins TRBV7-3 to TRBJ2-1; unclear D gene. This TCR derives from a man aged 55 to 70 with active COVID-19. Here the CDR3 DNA reads TGTGCCAGCAGCTTAACGAACCTAGGATATAACAATGAGCAGTTCTTC. This gives the protein CASSLTNLGYNNEQFF.